This entry concerns a single T cell receptor beta chain. Antigen unknown. Germline V gives CDR1 SGHRS, CDR2 YFSETQ. With 0 bases clipped from V and 3 bases from J, the junction kept 3 bases outside the gene matches. The CDR3 length is 15 residues. The sample is drawn from a study of shared clonotypes between healthy human individuals. Study overall: Sampling drew on donors who were a couple of women and a few men aged 18 to 49. Study outcomes and limitations: Only blood was sampled, and tissue TCR repertoires likely differ from blood ones.

Only in-frame clones appear in the TCRdb table, and some are missing; sequencing was by immunoSEQ multiplex PCR. The sample lists hundreds of thousands of clones, approximately 73% seen once, with roughly 2% in the top ten. J is TRBJ1-1 and V is TRBV5-1; 9 bases agree with TRBD1. The sequenced sample consisted of memory CD4+ T cells sorted from blood. Subset: CD45RA-negative fraction. This TCR came from a woman in her twenties or thirties in good health. The CDR3 DNA is TGCGCCAGCAGCTTGGAGGGGACAGGGTACACTGAAGCTTTCTTT. This encodes CASSLEGTGYTEAFF.